These 29 T cell receptor beta chains were all obtained from the same sample, sequenced in a study of radiotherapy plus CTLA-4 blockade in lung cancer. Measured with immunoSEQ multiplex PCR; TCRdb has only the in-frame clones, and not every one. The table has 52,000 or so clones, approximately 84% seen once; the top ten hold about 6.1%. The source was peripheral blood, collected from a patient treated with radiotherapy plus ipilimumab. The source of these receptors is a human donor with non-small cell lung cancer whose response to radiotherapy plus ipilimumab could not be evaluated.

This chain links TRBV6-1 with TRBJ2-7; 10 nucleotides line up with TRBD1. This CDR3 is 15 amino acids long. With V trimmed by 5 bases and J by 1 base, 5 bases remained unmatched. Per the germline V gene, CDR1 is MNHNS and CDR2 is SASEGT. CDR3 residues: CASSRQGAGSYEQYF. For the CDR3, the DNA is TGTGCCAGCAGTCGACAGGGGGCGGGGTCCTACGAGCAGTACTTC.

This sequence joins TRBV28 and TRBJ2-2, with 7 bases matching TRBD1. Germline V gene lookup returns CDR1 MDHEN and CDR2 SYDVKM. The CDR3 sequence is 16 residues long. The V segment lost 6 bases and the J segment 2 bases; nucleotides outside the gene matches: 9. The CDR3 DNA reads TGTGCCAGCAGACCCACAGGGGATCAAAACACCGGGGAGCTGTTTTTT. As protein: CASRPTGDQNTGELFF.

The V gene is TRBV5-4, the J gene TRBJ2-1; 8 bases fit TRBD2. The germline V gene has CDR1 SGHNT and CDR2 YYREEE (reference sequence). This CDR3 region has 16 residues. V gave up 2 bases and J gave up 5 bases; unmatched junction bases: 9. In nucleotides, the CDR3 is TGTGCCAGCAGCTTCGGGGGGGCAAGGGCTCACAATGAGCAGTTCTTC. Translated: CASSFGGARAHNEQFF.

The table lists this clone with a few counts. The V call is TRBV7-2, the J call TRBJ2-7; 7 positions agree with TRBD2. The trim removed 1 base at V and 4 bases at J, leaving 7 bases unmatched. CDR3 length equals 15 residues. Germline V gene lookup returns CDR1 SGHTA and CDR2 FQGNSA. The CDR3 protein is CASSLGGRALYEQYF. DNA of the CDR3: TGTGCCAGCAGCTTAGGAGGGAGGGCGTTATACGAGCAGTACTTC. Variable domain in full (rest from reference TRBV7-2 and TRBJ2-7): GAGVSQSPSNKVTEKGKDVELRCDPISGHTALYWYRQSLGQGLEFLIYFQGNSAPDKSGLPSDRFSAERTGGSVSTLTIQRTQQEDSAVYLCASSLGGRALYEQYFGPGTRLTVT.

Only one count was recorded for this clone. The chain has TRBV29-1 and TRBJ2-5, with D unclear. This CDR3 is built from 12 residues. Trimming removed 4 bases at V and 3 bases at J, with 9 bases between. Germline values: CDR1 SQVTM, CDR2 ANQGSEA. The CDR3 DNA sequence: TGCAGCGTTGCTCGCCAGGAAGAGACCCAGTACTTC. Translated: CSVARQEETQYF.

The rearrangement uses TRBV7-2 and TRBJ2-7; 7 nucleotides match TRBD1. This CDR3 has 15 residues. V dropped 5 bases and J dropped 0; count of bases not matched to a gene: 7. Germline values: CDR1 SGHTA, CDR2 FQGNSA. The CDR3 loop is CASSPTGDSSYEQYF. CDR3 DNA sequence: TGTGCCAGCAGCCCAACAGGGGATAGCTCCTACGAGCAGTACTTC. Looking up the rest from reference TRBV7-2 and TRBJ2-7 gives the full variable domain: GAGVSQSPSNKVTEKGKDVELRCDPISGHTALYWYRQSLGQGLEFLIYFQGNSAPDKSGLPSDRFSAERTGGSVSTLTIQRTQQEDSAVYLCASSPTGDSSYEQYFGPGTRLTVT.

This chain connects TRBV28 to TRBJ1-2, with 10 bases lining up with TRBD1. The CDR3 is 14 residues long. CDR1 and CDR2 from the germline V gene are MDHEN and SYDVKM. The V and J ends lost 6 bases and 5 bases, in that order; junction bases with no gene match: 6. CDR3 loop: CASSFGQGVYGYTF. The CDR3 bases are TGTGCCAGCAGCTTCGGACAGGGGGTATATGGCTACACCTTC.

The CDR3 region has the DNA TGTGCCAGCAGTGCAACTAGCGGGAGCTCGTGGTCTGGGGCCAACGTCCTGACTTTC. Its protein product is CASSATSGSSWSGANVLTF. The rearrangement uses TRBV28 and TRBJ2-6, with 11 bases identical to TRBD2. In germline, CDR1 is MDHEN, CDR2 SYDVKM. Trimming cost V 5 bases and J 1 base; bases outside gene matches: 10. This CDR3 is 19 amino acids long.

The chain is built from TRBV6-5 and TRBJ2-1; TRBD2 is a possible D gene (5 bases). CDR1 and CDR2 (germline): MNHEY, SVGAGI. The CDR3 consists of 12 residues. The ends were cut back, 4 bases at V and 9 bases at J, with 10 bases in the middle. CDR3 coding DNA: TGTGCCAGCAGTTCGGGGTTGGGTGAGCAGTTCTTC. This translates into CASSSGLGEQFF.

The chain has TRBV2 and TRBJ1-5; D remains ambiguous. V dropped 4 bases and J dropped 0 bases, with 7 bases sitting between them. Germline V CDR1 and CDR2: SNHLY, FYNNEI. There are 14 residues in the CDR3. Here the CDR3 DNA reads TGTGCCAGCAGTGGACTCAATAGCAATCAGCCCCAGCATTTT. Translated: CASSGLNSNQPQHF.

This clone was seen a few times. The V gene is TRBV19, the J gene TRBJ1-3; D might be TRBD1 (6 bases). The CDR3 extends over 15 amino acids. Germline V lookup: CDR1 LNHDA, CDR2 SQIVND (reference sequence). V dropped 6 bases and J dropped 0 bases, with 12 bases sitting between them. For the CDR3, the DNA is TGTGCCAGTAGATTCGACAGGAGCTCTGGAAACACCATATATTTT. Translated: CASRFDRSSGNTIYF.

The V call is TRBV28, the J call TRBJ1-5; tentative D call: TRBD1 (5 bases). The ends were cut back, 6 bases at V and 6 bases at J, with 18 bases in the middle. The germline gives CDR1 MDHEN, CDR2 SYDVKM. The CDR3 length is 15 residues. This CDR3 reads CASSNRPGGGQPQHF. The CDR3 nucleotides are TGTGCCAGCAGCAACCGGCCGGGGGGTGGTCAGCCCCAGCATTTT.

The chain joins TRBV10-3 to TRBJ2-3; TRBD1 agrees at 8 bases. Germline V lookup: CDR1 ENHRY, CDR2 SYGVKD. V lost 4 bases to trimming and J lost 3 bases; unmatched junction nucleotides: 6. The CDR3 length is 15 residues. The CDR3 DNA follows: TGTGCCATCAGTGCAGGGGGCGGGGCTACAGATACGCAGTATTTT. Translated: CAISAGGGATDTQYF.

This chain links TRBV14 with TRBJ1-6; D remains ambiguous. The V gene's germline CDR1 is SGHDN and CDR2 FVKESK. This CDR3 region has 16 residues. V gave up 4 bases and J gave up 0 bases, with 10 bases separating them. Here the CDR3 DNA reads TGTGCCAGCAGCCCTGAACAGAGCTCCTATAATTCACCCCTCCACTTT. Encoded protein: CASSPEQSSYNSPLHF.

The chain has TRBV5-5 and TRBJ1-1; TRBD1 is a possible D gene (6 bases). Germline V gives CDR1 SGHKS, CDR2 YYEKEE (reference sequence). V lost 2 bases and J 3 bases, leaving 14 bases between the germline ends. This CDR3 has 15 amino acids. The CDR3 reads CASSFFNRADTEAFF. The CDR3 DNA reads as TGTGCCAGCAGCTTTTTCAACAGGGCGGACACTGAAGCTTTCTTT. The whole variable domain, remainder taken from reference TRBV5-5 and TRBJ1-1, is DAGVTQSPTHLIKTRGQQVTLRCSPISGHKSVSWYQQVLGQGPQFIFQYYEKEERGRGNFPDRFSARQFPNYSSELNVNALLLGDSALYLCASSFFNRADTEAFFGQGTRLTVV.

This chain joins TRBV5-6 and TRBJ2-3; D is perhaps TRBD2 (5 bases). V dropped 2 bases and J dropped 2 bases, with 12 bases sitting between them. The CDR3 covers 15 residues. Germline V gene data show CDR1 as SGHDT and CDR2 as YYEEEE. CDR3 loop: CASSFSARYTDTQYF. CDR3 DNA sequence: TGTGCCAGCAGCTTTAGCGCCCGCTACACAGATACGCAGTATTTT.

V usage is TRBV7-9 and J usage is TRBJ2-5; 7 bases map to TRBD1. The CDR3 totals 15 residues. The trim removed 1 base at V and 8 bases at J, leaving 10 bases unmatched. The germline V gene has CDR1 SEHNR and CDR2 FQNEAQ (reference sequence). The CDR3 DNA reads as TGTGCCAGCAGCTTAGACGGGACAGTAAGTTATACCCAGTACTTC. Its protein product is CASSLDGTVSYTQYF. Looking up the rest from reference TRBV7-9 and TRBJ2-5 gives the full variable domain: DTGVSQNPRHKITKRGQNVTFRCDPISEHNRLYWYRQTLGQGPEFLTYFQNEAQLEKSRLLSDRFSAERPKGSFSTLEIQRTEQGDSAMYLCASSLDGTVSYTQYFGPGTRLLVL.

This clone was counted once. The V call is TRBV18, the J call TRBJ2-5; D not resolved. The CDR3 totals 16 residues. Deletions cut 1 base from V and 4 bases from J, with 16 bases between. Germline V gene data show CDR1 as KGHSH and CDR2 as LQKENI. In nucleotides, the CDR3 is TGTGCCAGCTCACCACTAGCACCCTTGGCCCGAGAGACCCAGTACTTC. Translating gives CASSPLAPLARETQYF.

The rearrangement links TRBV18 to TRBJ1-2; D uncertain. The V end lost 6 bases, the J end lost 5 bases, and 10 bases lay between the germline ends. The length of the CDR3 is 12 residues. Per the germline V gene, CDR1 is KGHSH and CDR2 is LQKENI. The CDR3 DNA reads as TGTGCCAGCTCCCCAAGGGAGTATGGCTACACCTTC. Residues: CASSPREYGYTF.

The rearrangement joins TRBV6-5 to TRBJ1-4; D is unclear. This CDR3 has 14 residues. V lost 4 bases and J lost 0, with 6 bases in between. Germline V gene lookup returns CDR1 MNHEY and CDR2 SVGAGI. CDR3 sequence reads: CASSLTTTNEKLFF. The CDR3 DNA sequence: TGTGCCAGCAGTTTAACAACAACTAATGAAAAACTGTTTTTT.

CDR3 DNA: TGTGCCAGCAGCTCCTCCTCTGGACAGAGACCCTCTGGAAACACCATATATTTT. Translating gives CASSSSSGQRPSGNTIYF. The chain is built from TRBV11-2 and TRBJ1-3, with D possibly TRBD1 on 6 matching bases. The ends were cut back, 4 bases at V and 0 bases at J, with 19 bases in the middle. Germline assignment: CDR1 SGHAT and CDR2 FQNNGV. The CDR3 covers 18 residues.

The CDR3 here is CAISDNRWDKGTEAFF. CDR3 in DNA: TGTGCCATCAGCGACAACAGGTGGGACAAAGGAACTGAAGCTTTCTTT. V is TRBV10-3 and J is TRBJ1-1, with a possible D match to TRBD1 (6 bases). CDR1 is ENHRY and CDR2 is SYGVKD in the germline V gene. The CDR3 totals 16 residues. Trimming removed 6 bases from V and 5 bases from J, with 22 bases in between.

The genes are TRBV5-1 and TRBJ2-1, with a possible D match to TRBD2 (6 bases). This CDR3 is built from 15 residues. Germline V lookup: CDR1 SGHRS, CDR2 YFSETQ. V was cut by 4 bases and J by 9 bases, with 20 bases left in between. The CDR3 spells CASSRSTSRSTEQFF. CDR3 nucleotides: TGCGCCAGCAGCCGGAGTACTAGCCGGTCGACTGAGCAGTTCTTC.

The chain has TRBV4-3 and TRBJ1-6; unclear D gene. Germline CDR1 and CDR2: LGHNA and YSLEER. Between the trimmed V and J ends, which lost 3 bases and 1 base, there was a span of 10 bases. This CDR3 spans 16 amino acids. The CDR3 region has the DNA TGCGCCAGCAGCCAGGAGGATGATTCCTATAATTCACCCCTCCACTTT. Its protein is CASSQEDDSYNSPLHF.

This chain connects TRBV2 to TRBJ1-1, with 9 bases identical to TRBD1. Per germline, CDR1 SNHLY and CDR2 FYNNEI. This CDR3 contains 14 residues. V was clipped by 8 bases and J by 4 bases; unmatched bases: 8. CDR3 region: CASSKADRGTEAFF. The CDR3 DNA reads as TGTGCCAGCTCCAAGGCGGACAGGGGCACTGAAGCTTTCTTT.

The chain recombines TRBV10-3 with TRBJ2-3; 8 bases match TRBD2. From germline, CDR1 is ENHRY and CDR2 SYGVKD. J gave up 2 bases and V 6 bases, and 4 bases lay outside the gene matches. There are 14 residues in the CDR3. The CDR3 protein is CAIRGRGDTDTQYF. The CDR3 bases are TGTGCCATCAGAGGGCGGGGGGACACAGATACGCAGTATTTT.

This chain connects TRBV30 to TRBJ1-5, with no clear D. With 3 bases removed from V and 2 bases from J, the gap between germline ends came to 11 bases. The germline V gene encodes CDR1 GTSNPN and CDR2 SVGIG (reference sequence). The CDR3 length is 14 residues. CDR3 sequence reads: CAWSGVNGNQPQHF. In DNA form, the CDR3 reads TGTGCCTGGAGCGGGGTTAATGGCAATCAGCCCCAGCATTTT.

This clone occurred once. The J gene is TRBJ2-2, the V gene TRBV10-2, with 9 bases aligning to TRBD2. The CDR3 loop spans 15 amino acids. Losses at the gene ends were 4 bases for V and 3 bases for J; bases not matched to a gene: 3. Germline V gene data show CDR1 as WSHSY and CDR2 as SAAADI. CDR3 residues: CASSAPSGDTGELFF. The CDR3 DNA sequence: TGCGCCAGCAGTGCCCCTAGCGGGGACACCGGGGAGCTGTTTTTT.

The rearrangement links TRBV11-2 to TRBJ2-7; 7 nucleotides match TRBD1. The trim removed 5 bases at V and 2 bases at J, leaving 6 bases unmatched. The V gene's germline CDR1 is SGHAT and CDR2 FQNNGV. This CDR3 contains 14 residues. CDR3 sequence (DNA): TGTGCCAGCAGCACCCGGACAGGTACCTACGAGCAGTACTTC. Translating gives CASSTRTGTYEQYF.